The sequence of this T cell receptor beta chain was determined in a study of OX40 agonist ivuxolimab in advanced cancers. Study background: Three patients had partial responses: one hepatocellular carcinoma, two cutaneous melanoma. Study-level results: Low normalized T-cell clonal expansion also characterized some of the nonresponders.

In germline, CDR1 is SEHNR, CDR2 FQNEAQ (reference sequence). This CDR3 region has 16 residues. Deletions cut 3 bases from V and 10 bases from J, with 19 bases between. Note on this clone: Its antigen is not known.

This table comes from immunoSEQ multiplex PCR, and its TCRdb copy is limited to in-frame clones, with some not included. The data hold 63,000 or so clones, with roughly 80% observed a single time. V and J are TRBV7-9 and TRBJ1-6; weak D call: TRBD1 (5 bases). This material consisted of CD4+ or CD8+ T cells sorted from blood, taken in a trial of the OX40 agonist ivuxolimab. The TCR was taken from an adult with an advanced solid tumor such as melanoma, head and neck, liver or kidney cancer. The chain's CDR3 is CASSFPPTTWGSPLHF. CDR3 nucleotides: TGTGCCAGCAGCTTTCCTCCGACAACCTGGGGGTCACCCCTCCACTTT.